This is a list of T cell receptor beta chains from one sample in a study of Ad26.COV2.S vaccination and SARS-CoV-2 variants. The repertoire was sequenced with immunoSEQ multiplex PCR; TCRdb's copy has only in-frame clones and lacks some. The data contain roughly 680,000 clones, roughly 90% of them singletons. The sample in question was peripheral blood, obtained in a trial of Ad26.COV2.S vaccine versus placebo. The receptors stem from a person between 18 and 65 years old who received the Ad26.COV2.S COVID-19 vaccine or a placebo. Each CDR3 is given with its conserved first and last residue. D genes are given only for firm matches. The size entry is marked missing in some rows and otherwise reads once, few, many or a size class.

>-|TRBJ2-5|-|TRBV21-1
TGTGCCAGCAGCAAAGAGTGGGGCGGTGAAGAGACCCAGTACTTC
CASSKEWGGEETQYF
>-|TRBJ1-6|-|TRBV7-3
TGTGCCAGCAGTTTTACGGGGGATTCACCCCTCCACTTT
CASSFTGDSPLHF
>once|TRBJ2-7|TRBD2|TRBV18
TGTGCCAGCTCACCTAGCGGGACGCCCTACGAGCAGTACTTC
CASSPSGTPYEQYF
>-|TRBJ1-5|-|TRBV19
TGTGCCAGTACTTCCGACAGAAGCAATCAGCCCCAGCATTTT
CASTSDRSNQPQHF
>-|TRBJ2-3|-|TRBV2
TGTGCCAGCAGTGAAGGGGGGGGGCCCGGAGATACGCAGTATTTT
CASSEGGGPGDTQYF
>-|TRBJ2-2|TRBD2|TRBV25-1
TGTGCCAGCAGTGAATTCGCGGGGGGCGCAAACGGGGAGCTGTTTTTT
CASSEFAGGANGELFF
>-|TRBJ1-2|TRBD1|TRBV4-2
TGTGCCAGCAGCCAAGTGGAAGGGGGCGCGTCCTATGGCTACACCTTC
CASSQVEGGASYGYTF
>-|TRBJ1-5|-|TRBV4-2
TGTGCCAGCAGCCAAAGACCTATTACAAGGGCCGACGAGCCCCAGCATTTT
CASSQRPITRADEPQHF
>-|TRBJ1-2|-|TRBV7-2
TGTGCCAGCAGCTTTGACAGATCCTATGGCTACACCTTC
CASSFDRSYGYTF
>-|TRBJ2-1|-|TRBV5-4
TGTGCCAGCAGGCCCCGGGTAGGTGGGGACAATGAGCAGTTCTTC
CASRPRVGGDNEQFF
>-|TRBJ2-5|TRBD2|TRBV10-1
TGCGCCAGTGCGGGGGGGACCCAGTACTTC
CASAGGTQYF
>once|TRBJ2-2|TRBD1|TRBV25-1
TGTGCCAGCGGCCGGGACAGGGTAAACACCGGGGAGCTGTTTTTT
CASGRDRVNTGELFF
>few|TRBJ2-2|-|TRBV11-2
TGTGCCAGCAGCTTAGTAGGCGGGGAGCTGTTTTTT
CASSLVGGELFF
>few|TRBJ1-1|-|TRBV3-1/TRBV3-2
TGTGCCAGCAGCCAAGATTACACTGAAGCTTTCTTT
CASSQDYTEAFF
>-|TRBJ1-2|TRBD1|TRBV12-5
TGTGCTAGTGGTTCCACGGACAGGGGGCTATCTAACTATGGCTACACCTTC
CASGSTDRGLSNYGYTF
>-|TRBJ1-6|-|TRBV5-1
TGCGCCAGCAGCTTGGGTCCGAGCTCCTATAATTCACCCCTCCACTTT
CASSLGPSSYNSPLHF
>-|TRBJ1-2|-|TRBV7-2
TGTGCCAGCAGCCCGCCACCGGGACTGGCCGTCTATGGCTACACCTTC
CASSPPPGLAVYGYTF
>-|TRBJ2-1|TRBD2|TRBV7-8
TGTGCCAGCAGCTTTGGGAGGGAATCCTACAATGAGCAGTTCTTC
CASSFGRESYNEQFF
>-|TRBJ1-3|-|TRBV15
TGTGCCACCAGCAGAGATGGAGGGTCTGGAAACACCATATATTTT
CATSRDGGSGNTIYF
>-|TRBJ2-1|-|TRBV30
TGTGCCTGGAGTGTACGGCAGGCTTACAATGAGCAGTTCTTC
CAWSVRQAYNEQFF
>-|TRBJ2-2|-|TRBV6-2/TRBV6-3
TGTGCCAGCAGCCCCCTAAACACCGGGGAGCTGTTTTTT
CASSPLNTGELFF
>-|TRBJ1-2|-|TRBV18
TGTGCCAGCTCACCGCGAGACAGTAACTATGGCTACACCTTC
CASSPRDSNYGYTF
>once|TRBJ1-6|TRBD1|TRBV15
TGTGCCACCAGAGTTTACAGGGGTTCACCCCTCCACTTT
CATRVYRGSPLHF
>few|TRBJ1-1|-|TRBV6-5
TGTGCCAGCACCCCGGGGGGGCCAGGGACCACTGAAGCTTTCTTT
CASTPGGPGTTEAFF
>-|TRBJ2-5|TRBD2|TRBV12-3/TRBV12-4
TGTGCCAGCAGTTTGTTAGCGGGGGGGCCCCAGTACTTC
CASSLLAGGPQYF
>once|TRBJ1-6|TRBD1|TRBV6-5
TGTGCCGGAACGAACAGGGACAGGTATAATTCACCCCTCCACTTT
CAGTNRDRYNSPLHF
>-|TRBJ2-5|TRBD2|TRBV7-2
TGTGCCAGCAGCTCCGGACTAGCGGGGGGAGGGCAAGAGACCCAGTACTTC
CASSSGLAGGGQETQYF
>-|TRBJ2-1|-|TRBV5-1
TGCGCCAGCAGCTTGGGGGAGAACTACAATGAGCAGTTCTTC
CASSLGENYNEQFF
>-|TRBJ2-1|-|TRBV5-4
TGTGCCAGCAGCTTCCCCCCCTACAATGAGCAGTTCTTC
CASSFPPYNEQFF
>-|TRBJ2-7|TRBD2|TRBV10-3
TGTGCCATCAGTGGGACTAGCGGGGGAGTGGAGCAGTACTTC
CAISGTSGGVEQYF
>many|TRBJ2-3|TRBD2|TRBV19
TGTGCCAGTAGTAGGACTAGCGGGGGGGCGGATACGCAGTATTTT
CASSRTSGGADTQYF
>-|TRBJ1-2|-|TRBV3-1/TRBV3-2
TGTGCCAGCAGCCAAGATACCGGATTCTATGGCTACACCTTC
CASSQDTGFYGYTF
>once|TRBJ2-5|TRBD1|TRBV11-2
TGTGCCAGCAGTCCTTCATCGGACAGGGAGTGGGAGACCCAGTACTTC
CASSPSSDREWETQYF
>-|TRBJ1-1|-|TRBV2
TGTGCCAGCAGTGAAGGAAGGGGGAGGACTGAAGCTTTCTTT
CASSEGRGRTEAFF
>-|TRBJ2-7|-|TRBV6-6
TGTGCCGCCCTAGGGACACCCCCGTCCTACGAGCAGTACTTC
CAALGTPPSYEQYF
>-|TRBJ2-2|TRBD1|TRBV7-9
TGTGCCAGCAGCGGCCGGACAGGGAAGAACACCGGGGAGCTGTTTTTT
CASSGRTGKNTGELFF
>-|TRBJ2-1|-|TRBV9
TGTGCCAGCAGCGTAGTTCATAGCGGTGAGCAGTTCTTC
CASSVVHSGEQFF
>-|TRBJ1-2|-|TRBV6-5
TGTGCCAGCAGTTACGGGGCCCCCAGGGTCTATGGCTACACCTTC
CASSYGAPRVYGYTF
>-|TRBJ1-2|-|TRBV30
TGTGCCTGGAGTGACCGCTATGGCTACACCTTC
CAWSDRYGYTF
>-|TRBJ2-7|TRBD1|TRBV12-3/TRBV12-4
TGTGCCAGCAGTGGGACAGGGAGGGCCGAGCAGTACTTC
CASSGTGRAEQYF
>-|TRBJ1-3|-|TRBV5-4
TGTGCCAGCAGCTTGGGACGGTCCTCTGGAAACACCATATATTTT
CASSLGRSSGNTIYF
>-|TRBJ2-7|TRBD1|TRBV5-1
TGCGCCAGCAGCTTTACAGGGGGCGAGTCCTACGAGCAGTACTTC
CASSFTGGESYEQYF
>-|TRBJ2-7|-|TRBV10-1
TGCGCCAGCAGTGAGTTTAGGCAGGGTGGCCACGAGCAGTACTTC
CASSEFRQGGHEQYF
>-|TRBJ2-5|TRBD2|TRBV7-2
TGTGCCAGCAGCCCCTATAAAGGACTAGCGGGGCAAGAGACCCAGTACTTC
CASSPYKGLAGQETQYF
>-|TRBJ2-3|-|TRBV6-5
TGTGCCAGCAGTTACTCGATGTGGTCGGGCGGCGATACGCAGTATTTT
CASSYSMWSGGDTQYF
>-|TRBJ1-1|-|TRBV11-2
TGTGCCAGCAGCTTAGCCGGGGGTGCGGGGGAGGAAGCTTTCTTT
CASSLAGGAGEEAFF
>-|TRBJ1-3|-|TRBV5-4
TGTGCCAGCAGCTTGCGCGGAGGAGCTGGAAACACCATATATTTT
CASSLRGGAGNTIYF